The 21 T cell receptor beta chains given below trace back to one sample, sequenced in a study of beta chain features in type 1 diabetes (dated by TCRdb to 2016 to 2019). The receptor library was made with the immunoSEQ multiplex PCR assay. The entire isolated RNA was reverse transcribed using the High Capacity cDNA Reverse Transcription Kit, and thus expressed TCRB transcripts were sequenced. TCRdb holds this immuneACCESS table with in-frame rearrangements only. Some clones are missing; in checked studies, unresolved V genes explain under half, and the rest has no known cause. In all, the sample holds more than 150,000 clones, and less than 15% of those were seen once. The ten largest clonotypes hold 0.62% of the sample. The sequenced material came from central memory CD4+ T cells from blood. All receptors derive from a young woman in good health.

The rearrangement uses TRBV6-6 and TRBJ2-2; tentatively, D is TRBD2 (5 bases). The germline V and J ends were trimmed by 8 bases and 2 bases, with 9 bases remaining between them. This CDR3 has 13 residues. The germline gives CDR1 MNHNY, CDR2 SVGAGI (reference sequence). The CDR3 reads CASRSGNTGELFF. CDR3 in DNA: TGTGCCAGCCGCAGCGGTAACACCGGGGAGCTGTTTTTT.

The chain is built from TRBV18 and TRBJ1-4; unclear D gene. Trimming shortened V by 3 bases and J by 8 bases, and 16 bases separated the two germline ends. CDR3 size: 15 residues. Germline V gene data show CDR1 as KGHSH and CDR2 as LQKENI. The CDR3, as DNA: TGTGCCAGCTCACCCGCTCGAGGCGCGGGGGAAAAACTGTTTTTT. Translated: CASSPARGAGEKLFF.

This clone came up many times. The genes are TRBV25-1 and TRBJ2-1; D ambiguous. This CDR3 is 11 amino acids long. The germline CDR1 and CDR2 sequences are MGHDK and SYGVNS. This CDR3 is CAISSYNEQFF. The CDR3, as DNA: TGTGCTATCAGCTCCTACAATGAGCAGTTCTTC.

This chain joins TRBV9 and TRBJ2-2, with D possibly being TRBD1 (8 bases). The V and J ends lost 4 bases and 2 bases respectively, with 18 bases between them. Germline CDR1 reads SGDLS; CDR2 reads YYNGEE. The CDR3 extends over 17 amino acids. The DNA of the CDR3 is TGTGCCAGCAGCTCTGGACAGGGAGGGTACAACACCGGGGAGCTGTTTTTT. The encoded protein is CASSSGQGGYNTGELFF.

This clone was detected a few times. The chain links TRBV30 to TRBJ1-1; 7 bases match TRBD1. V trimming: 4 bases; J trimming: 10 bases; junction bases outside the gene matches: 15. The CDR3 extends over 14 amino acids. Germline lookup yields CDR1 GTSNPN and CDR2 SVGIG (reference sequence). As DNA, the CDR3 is TGTGCCTGGAACCTACCAGGGGGGCAAGAGGGAGCTTTCTTT. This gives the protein CAWNLPGGQEGAFF.

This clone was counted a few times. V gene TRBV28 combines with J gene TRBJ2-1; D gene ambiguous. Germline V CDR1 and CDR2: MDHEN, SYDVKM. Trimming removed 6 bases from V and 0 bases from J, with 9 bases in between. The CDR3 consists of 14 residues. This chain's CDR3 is CASRRLSSYNEQFF. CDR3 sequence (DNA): TGTGCCAGCAGACGTCTAAGCTCCTACAATGAGCAGTTCTTC.

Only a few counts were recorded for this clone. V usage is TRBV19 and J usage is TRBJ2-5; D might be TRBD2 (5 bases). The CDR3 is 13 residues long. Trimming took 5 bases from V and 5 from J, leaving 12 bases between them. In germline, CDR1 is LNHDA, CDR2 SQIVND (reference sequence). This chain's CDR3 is CASSSRSGETQYF. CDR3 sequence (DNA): TGTGCCAGTAGTTCGAGGAGCGGTGAGACCCAGTACTTC.

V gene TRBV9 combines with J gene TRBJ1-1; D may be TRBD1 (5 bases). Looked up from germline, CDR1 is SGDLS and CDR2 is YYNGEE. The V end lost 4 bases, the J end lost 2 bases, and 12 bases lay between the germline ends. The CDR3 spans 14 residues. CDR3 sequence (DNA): TGTGCCAGCAGCATCGACCAGGGAAACACTGAAGCTTTCTTT. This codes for CASSIDQGNTEAFF.

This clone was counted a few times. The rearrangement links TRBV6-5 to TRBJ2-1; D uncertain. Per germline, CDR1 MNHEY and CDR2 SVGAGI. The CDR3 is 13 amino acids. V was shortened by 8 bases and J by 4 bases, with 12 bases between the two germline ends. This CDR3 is CASSQILYNEQFF. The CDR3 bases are TGTGCCAGCTCCCAGATCTTATACAATGAGCAGTTCTTC.

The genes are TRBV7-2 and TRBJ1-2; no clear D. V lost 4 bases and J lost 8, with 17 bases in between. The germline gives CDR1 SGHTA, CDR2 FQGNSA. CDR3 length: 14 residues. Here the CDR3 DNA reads TGTGCCAGCAGCTCCCGGTACCCCTTTTACGGCTACACCTTC. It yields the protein CASSSRYPFYGYTF.

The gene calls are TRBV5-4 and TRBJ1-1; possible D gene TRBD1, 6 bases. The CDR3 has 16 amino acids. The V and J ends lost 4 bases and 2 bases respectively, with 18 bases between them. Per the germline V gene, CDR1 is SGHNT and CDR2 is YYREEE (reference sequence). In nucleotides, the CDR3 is TGTGCCAGCAGCACTCCCCGGCGGGGGGGCAACACTGAAGCTTTCTTT. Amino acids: CASSTPRRGGNTEAFF.

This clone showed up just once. Here the CDR3 DNA reads TGTGCCAGCAGCTTGCTAAATCCGGGACTAGCGGACAATGAGCAGTTCTTC. It translates to CASSLLNPGLADNEQFF. This chain connects TRBV7-8 to TRBJ2-1; 11 bases map to TRBD2. Looked up from germline, CDR1 is SGHVS and CDR2 is FQNEAQ. The length of the CDR3 is 17 residues. The junction had 9 bases not matched to a gene; V was cut back by 3 bases and J by 5 bases.

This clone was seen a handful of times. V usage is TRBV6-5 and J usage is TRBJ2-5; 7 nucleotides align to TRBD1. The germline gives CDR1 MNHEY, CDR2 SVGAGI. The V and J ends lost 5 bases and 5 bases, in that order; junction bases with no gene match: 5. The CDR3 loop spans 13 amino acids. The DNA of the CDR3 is TGTGCCAGCAGTGTAACAGGGGCGGAGACCCAGTACTTC. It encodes CASSVTGAETQYF.

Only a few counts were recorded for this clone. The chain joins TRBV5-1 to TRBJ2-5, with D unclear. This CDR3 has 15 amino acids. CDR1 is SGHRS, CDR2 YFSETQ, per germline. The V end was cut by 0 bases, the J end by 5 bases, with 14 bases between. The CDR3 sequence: CASSLGAASPETQYF. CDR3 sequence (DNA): TGCGCCAGCAGCTTGGGCGCCGCCTCCCCGGAGACCCAGTACTTC.

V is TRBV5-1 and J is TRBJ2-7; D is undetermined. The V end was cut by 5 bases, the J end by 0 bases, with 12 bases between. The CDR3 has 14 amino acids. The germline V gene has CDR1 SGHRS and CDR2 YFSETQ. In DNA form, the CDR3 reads TGCGCCAGCAGGATACTACCGGCCTCCTACGAGCAGTACTTC. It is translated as CASRILPASYEQYF.

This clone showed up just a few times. The chain's CDR3 is CASSMDSLGWVERGEQFF. The CDR3 DNA reads as TGTGCCAGCAGCATGGACAGCCTAGGTTGGGTCGAAAGAGGTGAGCAGTTCTTC. The chain employs TRBV7-9 and TRBJ2-1, with D maybe TRBD1 (6 bases). V was shortened by 5 bases and J by 9 bases, with 29 bases between the two germline ends. Germline CDR1 reads SEHNR; CDR2 reads FQNEAQ (reference sequence). The CDR3 is 18 residues long.

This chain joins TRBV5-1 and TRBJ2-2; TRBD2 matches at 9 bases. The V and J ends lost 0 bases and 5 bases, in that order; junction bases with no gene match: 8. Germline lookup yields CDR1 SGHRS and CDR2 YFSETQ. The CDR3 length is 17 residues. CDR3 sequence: CASSLAAGGPKTGELFF. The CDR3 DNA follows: TGCGCCAGCAGCTTGGCCGCGGGAGGGCCAAAAACCGGGGAGCTGTTTTTT.

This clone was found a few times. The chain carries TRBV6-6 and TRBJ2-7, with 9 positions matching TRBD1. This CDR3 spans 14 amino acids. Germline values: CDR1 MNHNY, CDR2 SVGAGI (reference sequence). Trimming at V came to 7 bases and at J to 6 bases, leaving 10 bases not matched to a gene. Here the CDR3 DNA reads TGTGCCAGCACCCCTTCACAGGGGGCTGGCGAGCAGTACTTC. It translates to CASTPSQGAGEQYF.

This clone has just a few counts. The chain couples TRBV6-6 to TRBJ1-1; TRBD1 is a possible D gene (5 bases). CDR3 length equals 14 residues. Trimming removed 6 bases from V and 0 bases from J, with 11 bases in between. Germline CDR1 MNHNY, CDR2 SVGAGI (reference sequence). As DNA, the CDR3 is TGTGCCAGCAGCCAGGGTACCCTGAACACTGAAGCTTTCTTT. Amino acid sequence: CASSQGTLNTEAFF.

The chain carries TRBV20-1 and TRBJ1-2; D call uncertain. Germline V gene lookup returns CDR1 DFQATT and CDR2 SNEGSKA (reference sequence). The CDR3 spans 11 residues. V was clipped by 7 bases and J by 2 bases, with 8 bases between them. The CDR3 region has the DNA TGCAGTGAGTCACAGAACTATGGCTACACCTTC. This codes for CSESQNYGYTF.

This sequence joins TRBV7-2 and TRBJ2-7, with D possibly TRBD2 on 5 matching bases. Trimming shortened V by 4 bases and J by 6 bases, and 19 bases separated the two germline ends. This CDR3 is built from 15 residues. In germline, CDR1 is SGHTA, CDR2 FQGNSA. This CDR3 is CASSSGQRGSLEQYF. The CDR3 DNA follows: TGTGCCAGCAGCTCCGGGCAACGAGGGAGCCTCGAGCAGTACTTC.